This T cell receptor (beta chain) was identified in a study of cytomegalovirus exposure and HLA in healthy donors. The study's findings and limits: Generally TCR sequences proved uncommon, though certain public TCRs appeared in numerous donors. In a later analysis, a genetic analysis reported fewer productive-TCR N-insertions in an Asian-associated ancestry cluster than the cohort average.

The germline CDR1 and CDR2 sequences are LNHDA and SQIVND (reference sequence). The CDR3 totals 15 residues. The V end was cut by 6 bases, the J end by 2 bases, with 16 bases between. About this clone itself: Its antigen is unidentified.

The PCR was carried out with 60 Vbeta primers and 13 Jbeta primers. The data were produced by immunoSEQ multiplex PCR, yet TCRdb's version contains in-frame clones alone and is incomplete. The sample records around 110,000 clones, about 59% being singletons. This sequence originates from a woman aged 40 to 50 in good health and CMV-seropositive. V is TRBV19 and J is TRBJ1-2; D might be TRBD1 (5 bases). Sequencing was performed on PBMCs. The CDR3 DNA sequence: TGTGCCAGTAGCCCCGACGGGGGGAACAACTATGGCTACACCTTC. This sequence encodes CASSPDGGNNYGYTF.